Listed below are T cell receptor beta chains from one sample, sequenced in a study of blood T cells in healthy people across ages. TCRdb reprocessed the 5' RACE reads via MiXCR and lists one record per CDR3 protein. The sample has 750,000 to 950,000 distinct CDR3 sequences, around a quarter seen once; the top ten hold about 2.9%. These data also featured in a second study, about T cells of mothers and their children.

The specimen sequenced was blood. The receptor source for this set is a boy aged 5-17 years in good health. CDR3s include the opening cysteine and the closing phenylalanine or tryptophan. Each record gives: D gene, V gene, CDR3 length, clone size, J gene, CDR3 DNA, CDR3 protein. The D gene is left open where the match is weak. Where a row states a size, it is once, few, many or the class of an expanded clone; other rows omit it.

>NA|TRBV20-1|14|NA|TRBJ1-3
TGCAGTGCTAGTTCGACAGAGCTCGGAAACACCATATATTTT
CSASSTELGNTIYF
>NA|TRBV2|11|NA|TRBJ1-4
TGTGCCAGCAGTGAAGCTGAAAAACTGTTTTTT
CASSEAEKLFF
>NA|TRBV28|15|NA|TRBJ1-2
TGTGCCAGCAGTCCCGTCGGAGAGGGAGGATATGGCTACACCTTC
CASSPVGEGGYGYTF
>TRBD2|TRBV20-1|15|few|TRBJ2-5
TGCAGTGCTAGGAAGCGGGGGGGCCGAGTGGAGACCCAGTACTTC
CSARKRGGRVETQYF
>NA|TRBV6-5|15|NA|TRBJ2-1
TGTGCCAGCAGTCCTGTCAGGAACTCCTACAATGAGCAGTTCTTC
CASSPVRNSYNEQFF
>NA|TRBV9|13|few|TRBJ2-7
TGTGCCAGCAGCGCCGGGGGCCCCAGGGAGCAGTACTTC
CASSAGGPREQYF
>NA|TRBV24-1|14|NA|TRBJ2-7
TGTGCCACCAGTGGTTCGGGACGGGTCTACGAGCAGTACTTC
CATSGSGRVYEQYF
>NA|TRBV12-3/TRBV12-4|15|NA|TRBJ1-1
TGTGCCAGCAGTTTAGGGCAGGGCCTGTACACTGAAGCTTTCTTT
CASSLGQGLYTEAFF
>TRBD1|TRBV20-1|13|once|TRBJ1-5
TGCAGTGCTGGACAGGGGGTCAATCAGCCCCAGCATTTT
CSAGQGVNQPQHF
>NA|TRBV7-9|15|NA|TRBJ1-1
TGTGCCAGCAGCACCAGGACTGGAAAAAACACTGAAGCTTTCTTT
CASSTRTGKNTEAFF
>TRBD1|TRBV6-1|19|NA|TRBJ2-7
TGTGCCAGCAGTGAACGGGTAGGATGGGGACAGGGACTTTCCTACGAGCAGTACTTC
CASSERVGWGQGLSYEQYF
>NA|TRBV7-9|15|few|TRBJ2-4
TGTGCCAGCAGCTTCCCTGGGGGAGCCAAAAACATTCAGTACTTC
CASSFPGGAKNIQYF
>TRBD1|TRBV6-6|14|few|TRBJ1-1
TGTGCCAGCAGTGGGACAGGGGTAAACACTGAAGCTTTCTTT
CASSGTGVNTEAFF
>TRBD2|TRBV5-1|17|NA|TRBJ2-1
TGCGCCAGCAGGAGGCGGGGGGGTTTCAGCTCCTACAATGAGCAGTTCTTC
CASRRRGGFSSYNEQFF
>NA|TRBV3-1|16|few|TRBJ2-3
TGTGCCAGCAGCCCCACCGGAGGCCTAAGCACAGATACGCAGTATTTT
CASSPTGGLSTDTQYF